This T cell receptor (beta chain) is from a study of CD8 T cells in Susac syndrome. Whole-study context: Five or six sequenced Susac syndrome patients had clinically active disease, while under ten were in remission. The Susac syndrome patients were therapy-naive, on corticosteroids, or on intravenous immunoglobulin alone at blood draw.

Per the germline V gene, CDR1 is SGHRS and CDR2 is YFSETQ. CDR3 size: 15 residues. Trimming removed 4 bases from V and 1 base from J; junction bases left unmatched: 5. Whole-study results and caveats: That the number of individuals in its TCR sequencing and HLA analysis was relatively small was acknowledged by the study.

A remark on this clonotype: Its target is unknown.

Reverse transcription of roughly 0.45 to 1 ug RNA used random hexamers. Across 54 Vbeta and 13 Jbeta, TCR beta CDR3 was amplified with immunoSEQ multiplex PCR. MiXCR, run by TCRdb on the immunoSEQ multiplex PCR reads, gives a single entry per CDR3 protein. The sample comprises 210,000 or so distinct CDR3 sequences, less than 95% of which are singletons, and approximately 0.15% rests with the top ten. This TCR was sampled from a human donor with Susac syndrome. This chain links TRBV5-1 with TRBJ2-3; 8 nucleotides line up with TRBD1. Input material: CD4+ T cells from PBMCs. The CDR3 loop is CASSVGGQGTDTQYF. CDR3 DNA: TGCGCCAGCAGCGTGGGGGGACAGGGCACAGATACGCAGTATTTT.